This T cell receptor beta chain was observed in a study of T-cell memory formation after mild COVID-19. General study results and limits: Clones that shrank (day 15 to 85) were balanced CD4/CD8, whereas later expanders leaned CD4+.

The germline CDR1 and CDR2 sequences are SGHTA and FQGNSA. This CDR3 comprises 13 residues. V was pared by 5 bases and J by 1 base, with 8 bases between. TCRdb independently ran MiXCR on the 5' RACE reads; one entry per CDR3 protein. This sample carries 350,000 to 500,000 distinct CDR3 sequences, 23% of them seen once, and the ten largest clones take over 10%. There are a few counts of this clonotype. The target antigen is unknown. This clonotype was obtained from an adult woman who had mild COVID-19 (a few samples of this study predate the infection). Cell type and time point are not known. The chain has TRBV7-2 and TRBJ2-5; D is undetermined. Sequencing was done on a sample of PBMCs or a T cell subset sorted from them (not recorded which). CDR3 protein: CASSLNTQETQYF. In DNA form, the CDR3 reads TGTGCCAGCAGCCTCAATACCCAAGAGACCCAGTACTTC.